These 28 T cell receptor beta chains originate from one sample sequenced in a study of shared clonotypes between healthy human individuals. Data came from immunoSEQ multiplex PCR; TCRdb stores just in-frame clones and leaves some out. The top ten clones hold approximately 1% of a sample with over a million clones, over 95% of them seen once. Source material: naive CD4+ T cells sorted from blood. Subset here: CD45RA+ positively selected. These TCRs come from a man aged 25-45 years in good health.

V and J are TRBV7-8 and TRBJ1-5, with D perhaps matching TRBD1 (6 bases). The V end was cut by 2 bases, the J end by 6 bases, with 14 bases between. CDR3 length: 15 residues. CDR1 is SGHVS, CDR2 FQNEAQ, per germline. DNA of the CDR3: TGTGCCAGCAGCTTAACAGGGTCTGGGGGTCAGCCCCAGCATTTT. The encoded protein is CASSLTGSGGQPQHF.

The chain recombines TRBV6-5 with TRBJ1-3; the D is unclear. V was pared by 5 bases and J by 2 bases, with 13 bases between. Germline V gene data show CDR1 as MNHEY and CDR2 as SVGAGI. The CDR3 loop spans 15 amino acids. For the CDR3, the DNA is TGTGCCAGCAGTAAACTACCAGTAGCTGGAAACACCATATATTTT. It is translated as CASSKLPVAGNTIYF.

This chain uses TRBV6-5 with TRBJ2-3, with a weak D call TRBD1 (5 bases). This CDR3 region has 16 residues. Germline V gene lookup returns CDR1 MNHEY and CDR2 SVGAGI. Trimming removed 0 bases from V and 0 bases from J, with 10 bases in between. Written as DNA, the CDR3 is TGTGCCAGCAGTTACTCTCAGGGCACAAGCACAGATACGCAGTATTTT. Translation: CASSYSQGTSTDTQYF.

This chain connects TRBV9 to TRBJ2-1; D might be TRBD2 (6 bases). Germline V gene lookup returns CDR1 SGDLS and CDR2 YYNGEE. V was clipped by 0 bases and J by 7 bases, with 11 bases between them. This CDR3 is 14 amino acids long. CDR3 coding DNA: TGTGCCAGCAGCGTAGAACTGGCGGGAAATGAGCAGTTCTTC. Protein product: CASSVELAGNEQFF.

This chain uses TRBV7-3 with TRBJ2-5; D may be TRBD2 (6 bases). There are 14 residues in the CDR3. Germline V gene sequence: CDR1 SGHTA, CDR2 FQGTGA. The V and J ends lost 5 bases and 5 bases respectively, with 15 bases between them. In DNA, the CDR3 is TGTGCCAGCAGCCCAACCGGACTACTCGAGACCCAGTACTTC. Translation: CASSPTGLLETQYF.

V is TRBV7-9 and J is TRBJ1-1; possible D gene TRBD1, 5 bases. Germline lookup yields CDR1 SEHNR and CDR2 FQNEAQ (reference sequence). V was trimmed by 0 bases and J by 3 bases, leaving 14 bases between them. This CDR3 spans 16 amino acids. The CDR3 region has the DNA TGTGCCAGCAGCTTAGCGTCAAGGGTGGGGGACACTGAAGCTTTCTTT. Protein: CASSLASRVGDTEAFF.

This chain joins TRBV14 and TRBJ2-1; D uncertain. The germline gives CDR1 SGHDN, CDR2 FVKESK. The CDR3 is 13 residues long. The V gene lost 4 bases and the J gene lost 6 bases, with 10 bases spanning the gap. CDR3 sequence reads: CASSRPTPNEQFF. CDR3 DNA: TGTGCCAGCAGCCGCCCAACCCCCAATGAGCAGTTCTTC. The full variable domain, rest sourced from reference TRBV14 and TRBJ2-1, is EAGVTQFPSHSVIEKGQTVTLRCDPISGHDNLYWYRRVMGKEIKFLLHFVKESKQDESGMPNNRFLAERTGGTYSTLKVQPAELEDSGVYFCASSRPTPNEQFFGPGTRLTVL.

The chain combines TRBV7-8 with TRBJ2-3; D gene uncertain. The germline V gene has CDR1 SGHVS and CDR2 FQNEAQ. This CDR3 contains 14 residues. Trimming removed 5 bases at V and 2 bases at J, with 11 bases between. The CDR3 sequence: CASSPGQATDTQYF. CDR3 DNA sequence: TGTGCCAGCAGCCCCGGGCAGGCCACAGATACGCAGTATTTT.

A remark on this clone: A junction end diverges from the germline sequence, so it may reflect a read error. This chain joins TRBV5-1 and TRBJ2-7; either TRBD1 or TRBD2 may supply D (5 bases each). CDR1 and CDR2 from the germline V gene are SGHRS and YFSETQ. This CDR3 contains 11 residues. The CDR3 region has the DNA TGCGCCAGCAGCTACCCGGGACCCCCTCACTTC. Translating it yields CASSYPGPPHF.

The rearrangement links TRBV5-7 to TRBJ1-3, with a weak D call TRBD1 (6 bases). TRBV5-7 is marked as an open reading frame, function uncertain. The V gene lost 6 bases and the J gene lost 2 bases, with 15 bases spanning the gap. CDR3 length: 15 residues. CDR3 nucleotides: TGTGCCAGCACTCATTTGACAGGAGCTGGAAACACCATATATTTT. Its protein product is CASTHLTGAGNTIYF.

V is TRBV5-5 and J is TRBJ1-2; 8 nucleotides match TRBD1. Trimming at V came to 1 base and at J to 5 bases, leaving 4 bases not matched to a gene. The germline CDR1 and CDR2 sequences are SGHKS and YYEKEE (reference sequence). This CDR3 has 14 amino acids. The CDR3, as DNA: TGTGCCAGCAGCTTGCAGGGGGCGCGATATGGCTACACCTTC. Encoded protein: CASSLQGARYGYTF. Based on the CDR3 plus reference TRBV5-5 and TRBJ1-2, the full variable domain is DAGVTQSPTHLIKTRGQQVTLRCSPISGHKSVSWYQQVLGQGPQFIFQYYEKEERGRGNFPDRFSARQFPNYSSELNVNALLLGDSALYLCASSLQGARYGYTFGSGTRLTVV.

The chain recombines TRBV7-3 with TRBJ1-2; D is undetermined. Trimming cost V 1 base and J 7 bases, with 16 bases left between them. Germline V gene data show CDR1 as SGHTA and CDR2 as FQGTGA. This CDR3 is built from 15 residues. Written as DNA, the CDR3 is TGTGCCAGCAGCTTAAACCGCCTGGGCGAGGGTGGCTACACCTTC. Translating gives CASSLNRLGEGGYTF.

This chain uses TRBV18 with TRBJ1-4, with 7 bases aligning to TRBD1. The CDR3 is 15 residues long. Germline CDR1 KGHSH, CDR2 LQKENI. V lost 3 bases, J lost 6 bases, and 7 bases stayed unmatched. CDR3 region: CASSPSRTGHEKLFF. In DNA form, the CDR3 reads TGTGCCAGCTCACCCTCGCGGACAGGCCATGAAAAACTGTTTTTT.

The chain has TRBV7-8 and TRBJ1-3; D unclear. CDR1 and CDR2 (germline): SGHVS, FQNEAQ. The CDR3 has 20 amino acids. V shed 5 bases and J shed 7 bases, with 33 bases lying between them. The chain's CDR3 is CASSPFRSQLNAGVGNTIYF. CDR3 nucleotide sequence: TGTGCCAGCAGCCCCTTTCGGTCGCAGCTCAACGCTGGGGTGGGCAACACCATATATTTT.

Details on this clone: This same CDR3 is encoded by further DNA sequences in the sample. The V call is TRBV20-1, the J call TRBJ2-7; either TRBD1 or TRBD2 may fit D (5 bases each). CDR1 DFQATT and CDR2 SNEGSKA come from the germline V gene (reference sequence). Trimming took off 4 bases at V and 6 bases at J, with 10 bases between the two ends. The CDR3 length is 11 residues. The CDR3 DNA reads as TGCAGTGCTACGAGGGGCGGCGAGCAGTACTTC. Its translation is CSATRGGEQYF.

The chain has TRBV10-3 and TRBJ2-3, with unresolved D. The V end lost 7 bases, the J end lost 2 bases, and 19 bases lay between the germline ends. This CDR3 region has 16 residues. The germline V gene has CDR1 ENHRY and CDR2 SYGVKD. The CDR3 nucleotides are TGTGCCATCAAGGCGACCGCGAGCAGAGCCACAGATACGCAGTATTTT. This sequence encodes CAIKATASRATDTQYF.

The V and J genes are TRBV9 and TRBJ1-1; no clear D. This CDR3 contains 13 residues. V was shortened by 3 bases and J by 9 bases, with 15 bases between the two germline ends. Germline CDR1 and CDR2: SGDLS and YYNGEE. DNA of the CDR3: TGTGCCAGCAGCGCGAGAACAGCAAGTAAAGCTTTCTTT. It is translated as CASSARTASKAFF.

The rearrangement uses TRBV5-8 and TRBJ2-2; D may be TRBD2 (5 bases). The germline V and J ends were trimmed by 2 bases and 3 bases, with 11 bases remaining between them. This CDR3 has 15 amino acids. CDR1 is SGHTS, CDR2 YDEGEE, per germline. The CDR3 bases are TGTGCCAGCAGCTTCCCCGGGGTGGACACCGGGGAGCTGTTTTTT. This gives the protein CASSFPGVDTGELFF.

The chain has TRBV7-2 and TRBJ2-7; 8 nucleotides line up with TRBD2. Germline V gene data show CDR1 as SGHTA and CDR2 as FQGNSA. The length of the CDR3 is 17 residues. V lost 0 bases, J lost 5 bases, and 12 bases stayed unmatched. The CDR3 sequence is CASSLAQPGGPFHEQYF. The CDR3 DNA reads TGTGCCAGCAGCTTAGCGCAACCGGGAGGGCCGTTCCACGAGCAGTACTTC.

The gene calls are TRBV5-1 and TRBJ2-7; maybe TRBD2 (5 bases). The CDR3 loop spans 16 amino acids. V lost 0 bases and J lost 4, with 17 bases in between. Germline V gene data show CDR1 as SGHRS and CDR2 as YFSETQ. The CDR3 nucleotides are TGCGCCAGCAGCTTGGGGGTACTAGTGGGGAAATACGAGCAGTACTTC. This gives the protein CASSLGVLVGKYEQYF.

The chain links TRBV5-1 to TRBJ2-7; 12 nucleotides agree with TRBD2. The CDR3 runs to 15 residues. CDR1 is SGHRS, CDR2 YFSETQ, per germline. With 4 bases clipped from V and 4 bases from J, the junction kept 6 bases outside the gene matches. The CDR3 DNA reads as TGCGCCAGCAGCGTCGGGACTAGCGGGTGGTACGAGCAGTACTTC. Encoded protein: CASSVGTSGWYEQYF.

Regarding this clone: At the DNA level, this CDR3 is encoded by other sequences in the same sample as well. The J gene is TRBJ2-7, the V gene TRBV5-4; tentative D call: TRBD2 (5 bases). The germline V gene has CDR1 SGHNT and CDR2 YYREEE (reference sequence). The CDR3 has 13 amino acids. V was cut by 7 bases and J by 2 bases, with 13 bases left in between. The CDR3 protein is CASSLPGTYEQYF. In nucleotides, the CDR3 is TGTGCCAGCTCACTTCCGGGAACCTACGAGCAGTACTTC.

This chain joins TRBV28 and TRBJ1-2, with D unclear. This CDR3 is built from 15 residues. Deletions cut 7 bases from V and 4 bases from J, with 19 bases between. The germline V gene encodes CDR1 MDHEN and CDR2 SYDVKM. The CDR3 loop reads CASTDQTFRFYGYTF. The CDR3 bases are TGTGCCAGCACCGACCAAACGTTCAGGTTCTATGGCTACACCTTC.

This clone was counted between two and nine times. V and J are TRBV10-1 and TRBJ1-1, with TRBD1 matching 7 bases. With V trimmed by 3 bases and J by 12 bases, 13 bases remained unmatched. This CDR3 spans 14 amino acids. Germline values: CDR1 WNHNN, CDR2 SYGVQD (reference sequence). The CDR3 bases are TGCGCCAGCAGTGACCCCCTTGGGGCAGGGGGACCTTTCTTT. This encodes CASSDPLGAGGPFF.

A word on this clone: Other DNA variants within this sample encode the same CDR3. The J gene is TRBJ2-7, the V gene TRBV11-2; tentatively, D is TRBD1 or TRBD2 (5 bases each). The CDR3 consists of 14 residues. The ends were cut back, 3 bases at V and 2 bases at J, with 11 bases in the middle. Germline V lookup: CDR1 SGHAT, CDR2 FQNNGV. DNA for the CDR3: TGTGCCAGCAGCTTCGGGACGGGAACCTACGAGCAGTACTTC. It is translated as CASSFGTGTYEQYF.

The V call is TRBV6-1, the J call TRBJ2-1; a weak D match, TRBD2 (5 bases). The CDR3 extends over 16 amino acids. The V and J ends lost 1 base and 6 bases respectively, with 16 bases between them. The V gene's germline CDR1 is MNHNS and CDR2 SASEGT. The CDR3 sequence is CASSEGGGFSLNEQFF. For the CDR3, the DNA is TGTGCCAGCAGTGAAGGCGGCGGGTTTAGCCTCAATGAGCAGTTCTTC.

The chain has TRBV5-1 and TRBJ2-1; 10 nucleotides agree with TRBD2. V shed 4 bases, J shed 8 bases, and the junction held 6 bases outside the gene matches. Germline V lookup: CDR1 SGHRS, CDR2 YFSETQ. This CDR3 is 14 amino acids long. The CDR3 here is CASSEAGGPDEQFF. CDR3 nucleotide sequence: TGCGCCAGCAGCGAAGCGGGAGGGCCTGATGAGCAGTTCTTC.

The rearrangement joins TRBV30 to TRBJ2-5; 16 bases fit TRBD2. CDR1 and CDR2 from the germline V gene are GTSNPN and SVGIG (reference sequence). V lost 1 base and J lost 5; bases outside the gene matches: 10. The CDR3 runs to 18 residues. The CDR3 DNA reads TGTGCCTGGAGTGGGGAGGGACTAGCGGGAGGGCGAGGTGAGACCCAGTACTTC. This translates into CAWSGEGLAGGRGETQYF.